This T cell receptor (beta chain) came from a study of cytomegalovirus exposure and HLA in healthy donors. Study outcomes and limitations: Cytomegalovirus association was listed for roughly 160 TCR beta chains.

The CDR3 spans 13 residues. The germline V gene has CDR1 MNHEY and CDR2 SVGAGI. With 3 bases removed from V and 5 bases from J, the gap between germline ends came to 10 bases. The study ran its PCR with 60 Vbeta and 13 Jbeta primers. Sequenced by immunoSEQ multiplex PCR; TCRdb stores in-frame clones only, minus some. The sample records roughly 66,000 clones, about 80% being singletons. It was healthy bone marrow donors who served as donors. On this clone: Its cognate antigen is unknown.

This TCR came from a man between 18 and 35 years old in good health and CMV-seropositive. This sequence joins TRBV6-5 and TRBJ1-2; D is unresolved. Sequencing input: PBMCs. The CDR3 here is CASSYSPFYGYTF. CDR3 bases: TGTGCCAGCAGTTATAGCCCGTTTTATGGCTACACCTTC.